The 20 T cell receptor beta chains presented below share a single source sample, sequenced in a study of vaccination and CD4 T cells after COVID-19. Sequencing of the DNA from cultured CD4+ T cells was carried out with the Oncomine TCR Beta short-read assay. TCRdb processed the PCR reads anew with MiXCR; each CDR3 protein has one entry. The data hold some 15,000 distinct CDR3 sequences, with roughly 73% observed a single time. Their antigens remain unidentified. Documented treatment: roughly ten-day PBMC culture with coronavirus spike peptide pools or control peptides (ViraFEST assay). Sequencing was performed on CD4+ T cells from blood, cultured in vitro. The receptors were sampled from a human donor who had recovered from COVID-19.

The V call is TRBV6-5, the J call TRBJ2-6; D is undetermined. V was cut by 2 bases and J by 0 bases, with 11 bases left in between. Germline V gene data show CDR1 as MNHEY and CDR2 as SVGAGI. The CDR3 runs 17 residues. CDR3 amino acids: CASSYGVLASGANVLTF. The CDR3 coding sequence is TGTGCCAGCAGTTACGGGGTGTTAGCCTCTGGGGCCAACGTCCTGACTTTC.

Here the CDR3 reads CASSPGGGSQPQHF. CDR3 nucleotide sequence: TGTGCCAGCTCACCAGGGGGAGGGAGTCAGCCCCAGCATTTT. The V gene is TRBV18, the J gene TRBJ1-5, with a weak D call TRBD1 (5 bases). The CDR3 spans 14 residues. Germline assignment: CDR1 KGHSH and CDR2 LQKENI. The ends were cut back, 2 bases at V and 6 bases at J, with 11 bases in the middle. Filled out from reference TRBV18 and TRBJ1-5, the complete variable domain reads NAGVMQNPRHLVRRRGQEARLRCSPMKGHSHVYWYRQLPEEGLKFMVYLQKENIIDESGMPKERFSAEFPKEGPSILRIQQVVRGDSAAYFCASSPGGGSQPQHFGDGTRLSIL.

The V gene is TRBV7-8, the J gene TRBJ1-5; D is unclear. V shed 5 bases and J shed 1 base, with 12 bases lying between them. Germline V lookup: CDR1 SGHVS, CDR2 FQNEAQ. CDR3 length equals 15 residues. For the CDR3, the DNA is TGTGCCAGCAGCGGACCGCGTGTGAGCAATCAGCCCCAGCATTTT. This translates into CASSGPRVSNQPQHF.

Within the sample, this clonotype is medium-sized. The V and J genes are TRBV6-5 and TRBJ2-1; D possibly corresponds to TRBD2 (6 bases). This CDR3 is built from 15 residues. CDR1 and CDR2 from the germline V gene are MNHEY and SVGAGI. V was shortened by 2 bases and J by 5 bases, with 13 bases between the two germline ends. CDR3 sequence reads: CASSYIAGWNNEQFF. Here the CDR3 DNA reads TGTGCCAGCAGTTACATCGCGGGATGGAACAATGAGCAGTTCTTC.

The chain is built from TRBV15 and TRBJ2-5, with TRBD1 as a possible D gene (5 bases). The length of the CDR3 is 16 residues. Germline V CDR1 and CDR2: LNHNV, YYDKDF (reference sequence). V was pared by 5 bases and J by 2 bases, with 18 bases between. In DNA, the CDR3 is TGTGCCACCAGCCGTACATCACCACAGGTACAAGAGACCCAGTACTTC. It encodes CATSRTSPQVQETQYF.

This clonotype was seen more than once but under ten times. The V and J genes are TRBV27 and TRBJ1-5, with TRBD1 matching over 7 bases. CDR3 size: 15 residues. CDR1 and CDR2 from the germline V gene are MNHEY and SMNVEV (reference sequence). V shed 5 bases, J shed 7 bases, and the junction held 11 bases outside the gene matches. CDR3 DNA sequence: TGTGCCAGCAGTCCATGGGACAGAGGAGGGCAGCCCCAGCATTTT. Protein: CASSPWDRGGQPQHF.

The CDR3 loop is CASSLVADRLETQYF. CDR3 sequence (DNA): TGTGCCAGCAGCTTAGTAGCGGACAGATTAGAGACCCAGTACTTC. The chain joins TRBV7-2 to TRBJ2-5, with D possibly called TRBD1 or TRBD2 (6 bases each). V shed 1 base and J shed 4 bases, with 13 bases lying between them. The germline CDR1 and CDR2 sequences are SGHTA and FQGNSA. The CDR3 has 15 amino acids.

Written as DNA, the CDR3 is TGTGCCAGCGAACAAGGGAAGTTTACCCCCACAGATACGCAGTATTTT. This sequence encodes CASEQGKFTPTDTQYF. The chain joins TRBV2 to TRBJ2-3; D unclear. This CDR3 spans 16 amino acids. V was trimmed by 8 bases and J by 2 bases, leaving 20 bases between them. Germline CDR1 reads SNHLY; CDR2 reads FYNNEI. Using reference TRBV2 and TRBJ2-3 for the parts outside the CDR3, the full variable domain is EPEVTQTPSHQVTQMGQEVILRCVPISNHLYFYWYRQILGQKVEFLVSFYNNEISEKSEIFDDQFSVERPDGSNFTLKIRSTKLEDSAMYFCASEQGKFTPTDTQYFGPGTRLTVL.

This chain links TRBV27 with TRBJ1-5; D is undetermined. Between the trimmed V and J ends, which lost 6 bases and 4 bases, there was a span of 7 bases. This CDR3 spans 12 amino acids. Germline CDR1 is MNHEY and CDR2 is SMNVEV (reference sequence). The CDR3 loop is CASSRSNQPQHF. The DNA of the CDR3 is TGTGCCAGCAGCCGTAGTAATCAGCCCCAGCATTTT.

A word on this clonotype: A read error may explain this, as a much larger clone is one base away. The CDR3 sequence is CVSSSVGYEQYF. Written as DNA, the CDR3 is TGCGTCAGCAGCTCCGTCGGTTACGAGCAGTACTTC. This sequence joins TRBV5-1 and TRBJ2-7; unclear D gene. Germline CDR1 is SGHRS and CDR2 is YFSETQ. The CDR3 contains 12 residues.

The chain joins TRBV15 to TRBJ1-5, with D tentatively TRBD1 (5 bases). The CDR3 is made up of 14 amino acids. CDR1 is LNHNV and CDR2 is YYDKDF in the germline V gene (reference sequence). Between the trimmed V and J ends, which lost 3 bases and 6 bases, there was a span of 12 bases. This CDR3 reads CATSSGTGGQPQHF. In nucleotides, the CDR3 is TGTGCCACCAGCAGTGGAACTGGGGGTCAGCCCCAGCATTTT. Filled out from reference TRBV15 and TRBJ1-5, the complete variable domain reads DAMVIQNPRYQVTQFGKPVTLSCSQTLNHNVMYWYQQKSSQAPKLLFHYYDKDFNNEADTPDNFQSRRPNTSFCFLDIRSPGLGDTAMYLCATSSGTGGQPQHFGDGTRLSIL.

J is TRBJ1-5 and V is TRBV6-5; TRBD1 matches at 7 bases. Trimming took 0 bases from V and 9 from J; bases not matched to a gene: 5. Germline CDR1 reads MNHEY; CDR2 reads SVGAGI. This CDR3 has 14 amino acids. This CDR3 reads CASSYSGRGRPQHF. Written as DNA, the CDR3 is TGTGCCAGCAGTTACTCGGGGAGGGGGCGGCCCCAGCATTTT.

The V gene is TRBV7-9, the J gene TRBJ2-3, with D possibly being TRBD2 (8 bases). Germline V lookup: CDR1 SEHNR, CDR2 FQNEAQ (reference sequence). The CDR3 is 15 amino acids. The V end was cut by 8 bases, the J end by 4 bases, with 19 bases between. CDR3 residues: CASRLATRGADTQYF. The CDR3 DNA reads as TGTGCCAGCCGACTAGCGACCAGGGGGGCAGATACGCAGTATTTT. Combining the CDR3 with reference TRBV7-9 and TRBJ2-3 gives the whole variable domain DTGVSQNPRHKITKRGQNVTFRCDPISEHNRLYWYRQTLGQGPEFLTYFQNEAQLEKSRLLSDRFSAERPKGSFSTLEIQRTEQGDSAMYLCASRLATRGADTQYFGPGTRLTVL.

This clonotype was detected a few times. The rearrangement links TRBV6-5 to TRBJ1-6; D call uncertain. The V gene's germline CDR1 is MNHEY and CDR2 SVGAGI. Trimming removed 0 bases at V and 8 bases at J, with 5 bases between. The CDR3 runs to 13 residues. CDR3 nucleotide sequence: TGTGCCAGCAGTTACTCTCCAGATTCACCCCTCCACTTT. This gives the protein CASSYSPDSPLHF.

The gene calls are TRBV7-2 and TRBJ2-1; TRBD2 matches 13 bases. The CDR3 is made up of 16 amino acids. From germline, CDR1 is SGHTA and CDR2 FQGNSA. The V segment lost 5 bases and the J segment 9 bases; nucleotides outside the gene matches: 10. CDR3 in amino acids: CASSTRTSGRGGEQFF. CDR3 sequence (DNA): TGTGCCAGCAGCACGCGTACTAGCGGGAGGGGCGGTGAGCAGTTCTTC.

J is TRBJ2-1 and V is TRBV6-5; 9 bases map to TRBD2. With the DNA end fitting TRBJ2-7 better, the J assignment may be wrong. This CDR3 is 17 amino acids long. Per the germline V gene, CDR1 is MNHEY and CDR2 is SVGAGI. Here the CDR3 DNA reads TGTGCCAGCAGTTCCCGCCCTAGCGGGGTCCTACCCAACGAGCAGTACTTC. Translating it yields CASSSRPSGVLPNEQYF.

This clonotype was observed a few times. This chain connects TRBV15 to TRBJ2-7; D not certain. CDR1 and CDR2 from the germline V gene are LNHNV and YYDKDF (reference sequence). The CDR3 spans 10 residues. V lost 8 bases and J lost 0, with 2 bases in between. The CDR3 sequence: CATCSYEQYF. The CDR3 DNA sequence: TGTGCCACCTGCTCCTACGAGCAGTACTTC.

This clonotype was seen a single time. A read error may account for a junction end that differs from germline. J is TRBJ1-1 and V is TRBV27; no clear D. Germline CDR1 and CDR2: MNHEY and SMNVEV (reference sequence). The CDR3 sequence is 13 residues long. CDR3 in DNA: TGTGCCAGCAGACTTTTGGGGAACAGTGAAGCTTTCTTT. This encodes CASRLLGNSEAFF.

In its sample, this clonotype was seen a few times. This chain uses TRBV20-1 with TRBJ1-5; TRBD1 agrees at 8 bases. This CDR3 is built from 16 residues. The trim removed 4 bases at V and 5 bases at J, leaving 13 bases unmatched. Per germline, CDR1 DFQATT and CDR2 SNEGSKA (reference sequence). CDR3 DNA sequence: TGCAGTGCTAACCGTGGGACAGGCGGGAAAGATCAGCCCCAGCATTTT. It codes for CSANRGTGGKDQPQHF.

DNA of the CDR3: TGTGCCATCAGTGAGGACTACCGGGACCTTCCTTCCTACGAGCAGTACTTC. This gives the protein CAISEDYRDLPSYEQYF. The chain recombines TRBV10-3 with TRBJ2-7; D possibly uses TRBD1 or TRBD2 (5 bases each). Trimming removed 2 bases at V and 1 base at J, with 18 bases between. CDR1 is ENHRY and CDR2 is SYGVKD in the germline V gene. This CDR3 contains 17 residues.